This TCR beta chain was sequenced for a study of chronic HIV infection and antiretroviral therapy. The germline V gene has CDR1 SNHLY and CDR2 FYNNEI. This CDR3 contains 15 residues. The V segment lost 3 bases and the J segment 8 bases; nucleotides outside the gene matches: 10. This clonotype has a count of ten or more. TCRdb recomputed calls from the 5' RACE reads with MiXCR, one row per CDR3 protein. Of approximately 30,000 distinct CDR3 sequences listed, over 7% are singletons. V and J are TRBV2 and TRBJ1-2, with 9 bases identical to TRBD1. Sequencing input: peripheral blood. The sequence was collected from an adult who had HIV and had not received antiretroviral therapy, or was an uninfected healthy control (not recorded which). The DNA of the CDR3 is TGTGCCAGCAGTGATGCGGACAGGGGTCTTCGGGGCTACACCTTC. It yields the protein CASSDADRGLRGYTF.